Included here is one T cell receptor (beta chain) sequence, with context. V gave up 7 bases and J gave up 1 base, with 9 bases separating them. Germline CDR1 reads SGHRS; CDR2 reads YFSETQ. CDR3 size: 12 residues. This entry is derived from a study of blood T cell repertoires in COVID-19. On the study more broadly: Whether acute or convalescent, the COVID-19 samples came from the United States, Italy and Spain. PBMCs, B-cell-depleted T cells, or T cells provided the cDNA or gDNA that made up the material.

In the authors' workflow: Researchers report that nucleated cell counts were estimated from reference gene primer amplification. Assay: immunoSEQ multiplex PCR; the TCRdb copy retains only in-frame clones and omits some. V, J and clone size were drawn from that table, and D and trimming were deduced from the DNA. Of 110,000 or so clones listed, about 80% are singletons. The origin of this receptor is a man between 65 and 85 years old with acute or convalescent COVID-19. This chain links TRBV5-1 with TRBJ2-7; perhaps TRBD1 as D (5 bases). The sequenced material came from peripheral blood. In DNA, the CDR3 is TGCGCCAGCTCGCAGGGATCCTACGAGCAGTACTTC. This sequence encodes CASSQGSYEQYF.